A selection of T cell receptor beta chains follows, all from one sample in a study of response to subunit inactivated influenza vaccine. MiXCR, run by TCRdb on the RT-PCR reads, gives a single entry per CDR3 protein. The sample yields about 540,000 distinct CDR3 sequences, 14% seen once. The sequencing used PBMCs from blood, collected 12 days after vaccination. These receptors all come from a man aged 50-59 years who received an inactivated influenza vaccine. Both conserved end residues are part of each CDR3. A D gene is named only where the DNA matches it firmly. Size is omitted from some rows. Given values are once, few, many or a class for expanded clones.

D gene,J gene,CDR3 length,V gene,clone size,CDR3 protein,CDR3 DNA
TRBD1,TRBJ2-1,13,TRBV10-3,NA,CAIRGTGRYEQFF,TGTGCCATCAGGGGGACAGGCCGCTATGAGCAGTTCTTC
NA,TRBJ2-5,13,TRBV6-2/TRBV6-3,NA,CASARTQRETQYF,TGTGCCAGTGCCCGGACCCAACGGGAGACCCAGTACTTC
NA,TRBJ1-6,13,TRBV7-3,few,CASSLSPDSPLHF,TGTGCCAGCAGCTTAAGTCCTGATTCACCCCTCCACTTT
NA,TRBJ2-1,14,TRBV9,NA,CASSLFDSYNEQFF,TGTGCCAGCAGCCTTTTCGACAGTTACAATGAGCAGTTCTTC
NA,TRBJ2-3,13,TRBV5-1,NA,CASRNREQDTQYF,TGCGCCAGCAGGAACAGGGAACAAGATACGCAGTATTTT
TRBD2,TRBJ2-2,15,TRBV28,few,CASSFGGRATGELFF,TGTGCCAGCAGCTTCGGCGGGAGGGCCACCGGGGAGCTGTTTTTT
NA,TRBJ2-3,17,TRBV10-3,few,CAISEPRPPASTDTQYF,TGTGCCATCAGTGAGCCTCGCCCGCCTGCTAGCACAGATACGCAGTATTTT
NA,TRBJ1-5,14,TRBV24-1,NA,CATSERQGDKPQHF,TGTGCCACCAGTGAAAGGCAGGGAGATAAGCCCCAGCATTTT
NA,TRBJ2-1,18,TRBV15,NA,CATSRADTRYTGYNEQFF,TGTGCCACCAGCAGAGCTGACACTCGCTATACGGGATACAATGAGCAGTTCTTC
NA,TRBJ1-3,14,TRBV21-1,NA,CASSRDCGGNTIYF,TGTGCCAGCAGCAGGGACTGCGGAGGAAACACCATATATTTT
TRBD2,TRBJ2-2,16,TRBV4-2,many,CASSQGLAGGDGELFF,TGTGCCAGCAGCCAGGGACTAGCGGGAGGGGATGGGGAGCTGTTTTTT
TRBD2,TRBJ2-2,18,TRBV5-1,NA,CASSSGTSGAFRTGELFF,TGCGCCAGCAGCTCCGGGACTAGCGGAGCCTTTCGCACCGGGGAGCTGTTTTTT
TRBD2,TRBJ2-6,19,TRBV4-2,NA,CASSRSGAGRRTGANVLTF,TGTGCCAGCAGCCGTAGCGGGGCGGGGAGGAGGACGGGGGCCAACGTCCTGACTTTC
TRBD1,TRBJ2-5,16,TRBV3-1,few,CASSQGRGQGGETQYF,TGTGCCAGCAGCCAAGGTAGGGGACAGGGTGGAGAGACCCAGTACTTC
NA,TRBJ1-4,17,TRBV15,many,CATSRDLPARTNEKLFF,TGTGCCACCAGCAGAGACCTTCCCGCAAGAACTAATGAAAAACTGTTTTTT
TRBD1,TRBJ1-6,15,TRBV9,few,CASSPYGQGNSPLHF,TGTGCCAGCAGCCCATACGGACAGGGGAATTCACCCCTCCACTTT
TRBD1,TRBJ1-1,13,TRBV12-3/TRBV12-4,NA,CASWGQWYTEAFF,TGTGCCAGCTGGGGACAGTGGTACACTGAAGCTTTCTTT
NA,TRBJ2-3,15,TRBV12-3/TRBV12-4,NA,CASTQRWTNTDTQYF,TGTGCCAGCACCCAACGGTGGACAAACACAGATACGCAGTATTTT
TRBD2,TRBJ2-1,14,TRBV4-3,many,CASSQMGGNNEQFF,TGCGCCAGCAGCCAGATGGGGGGGAATAATGAGCAGTTCTTC
NA,TRBJ2-7,15,TRBV7-2,NA,CASSLGGAGSFEQYF,TGTGCCAGCAGCTTAGGGGGGGCGGGGAGCTTCGAGCAGTACTTC
TRBD1,TRBJ2-7,14,TRBV7-2,few,CASSSGQVRDEQYF,TGTGCCAGCAGCTCGGGACAGGTCAGGGACGAGCAGTACTTC
TRBD2,TRBJ2-1,14,TRBV3-1,many,CASSPIAGGAEQFF,TGTGCCAGCAGCCCCATAGCGGGAGGTGCGGAGCAGTTCTTC
NA,TRBJ2-1,15,TRBV18,few,CASSPPAAPWGEQFF,TGTGCCAGCTCACCACCGGCCGCCCCCTGGGGTGAGCAGTTCTTC
NA,TRBJ2-3,16,TRBV29-1,NA,CSVVAAWGLSTDSQYF,TGCAGCGTTGTAGCGGCTTGGGGACTCAGCACAGATTCGCAGTATTTT
TRBD2,TRBJ2-5,14,TRBV20-1,NA,CSARVGGAPKTQYF,TGCAGTGCTAGGGTCGGGGGGGCCCCAAAGACCCAGTACTTC
TRBD1,TRBJ1-2,13,TRBV10-3,NA,CAAGQGINYGYTF,TGTGCTGCCGGACAGGGAATTAACTATGGCTACACCTTC
NA,TRBJ2-7,18,TRBV7-8,NA,CASSLELVGFHPTYEQYF,TGTGCCAGCAGCTTAGAATTAGTGGGGTTTCACCCTACCTACGAGCAGTACTTC
NA,TRBJ2-5,13,TRBV6-2/TRBV6-3,NA,CASTGTDQETQYF,TGTGCCAGCACTGGGACGGACCAAGAGACCCAGTACTTC
TRBD1,TRBJ1-3,15,TRBV7-9,many,CASSLVGGTGNTIYF,TGTGCCAGCAGCTTAGTAGGGGGCACTGGAAACACCATATATTTT
NA,TRBJ2-1,14,TRBV5-1,NA,CASTQGGGGNEQFF,TGCGCCAGCACTCAGGGGGGGGGCGGCAATGAGCAGTTCTTC
NA,TRBJ2-3,13,TRBV21-1,few,CASSVPSTDTQYF,TGTGCCAGCAGCGTGCCTAGCACAGATACGCAGTATTTT
TRBD2,TRBJ2-3,17,TRBV11-3,NA,CASSLGRREGRGDTQYF,TGTGCCAGCAGCTTAGGGCGGCGGGAGGGCCGAGGAGATACGCAGTATTTT
TRBD1,TRBJ2-7,13,TRBV5-5,NA,CASNPGQGLEQYF,TGTGCCAGCAACCCGGGACAGGGACTCGAGCAGTACTTC
NA,TRBJ2-1,15,TRBV11-3,few,CASSLDPGPYNEQFF,TGTGCCAGCAGCTTAGATCCGGGTCCCTACAATGAGCAGTTCTTC
TRBD1,TRBJ1-2,16,TRBV5-1,NA,CASRTVPGQDSDGYTF,TGCGCCAGCAGAACCGTCCCGGGACAGGACTCCGATGGCTACACCTTC
TRBD1,TRBJ1-5,13,TRBV29-1,few,CSVGQSSNQPQHF,TGCAGCGTGGGACAGAGCTCCAATCAGCCCCAGCATTTT
NA,TRBJ2-3,13,TRBV4-3,many,CASSQEQAFTQYF,TGCGCCAGCAGCCAAGAACAGGCTTTTACGCAGTATTTT
NA,TRBJ2-5,16,TRBV5-5,many,CASSLGRGDFGETQYF,TGTGCCAGCAGCTTGGGCAGGGGAGATTTCGGAGAGACCCAGTACTTC
TRBD2,TRBJ2-7,16,TRBV7-9,NA,CASSLGLAGGLYEQYF,TGTGCCAGCAGCTTAGGACTAGCGGGGGGGCTCTACGAGCAGTACTTC
TRBD2,TRBJ2-3,15,TRBV6-1,few,CASSLGGGGVDTQYF,TGTGCCAGCAGCCTGGGCGGGGGGGGGGTAGATACGCAGTATTTT
NA,TRBJ2-2,14,TRBV10-3,few,CAISGALDDGELFF,TGTGCCATCAGTGGAGCCTTGGACGACGGGGAGCTGTTTTTT
NA,TRBJ2-2,13,TRBV7-2,few,CASSPGARGELFF,TGTGCCAGCAGCCCTGGCGCGCGCGGGGAGCTGTTTTTT
NA,TRBJ2-7,14,TRBV15,NA,CATSRVAARREQYF,TGTGCCACCAGCAGAGTAGCAGCACGGAGGGAGCAGTACTTC
NA,TRBJ2-3,14,TRBV6-1,few,CASSEGGFTDTQYF,TGTGCCAGCAGTGAAGGGGGCTTCACAGATACGCAGTATTTT
TRBD2,TRBJ2-2,16,TRBV9,NA,CASSVTSGAASGELFF,TGTGCCAGCAGCGTTACTAGCGGGGCGGCATCCGGGGAGCTGTTTTTT
TRBD2,TRBJ2-2,18,TRBV11-1,many,CASSLPRGLAANTGELFF,TGTGCCAGCAGCTTACCCCGGGGACTAGCAGCGAACACCGGGGAGCTGTTTTTT
TRBD1,TRBJ2-7,14,TRBV28,few,CASSLRGGRNEQYF,TGTGCCAGCAGTTTACGAGGGGGCAGGAACGAGCAGTACTTC
TRBD2,TRBJ2-5,15,TRBV5-1,NA,CASSLSGAPGETQYF,TGCGCCAGCAGCTTGAGCGGGGCCCCGGGAGAGACCCAGTACTTC
NA,TRBJ2-3,13,TRBV28,NA,CASRRQASGTQYF,TGTGCCAGCCGACGCCAGGCCTCCGGAACGCAGTATTTT
TRBD1,TRBJ1-1,14,TRBV20-1,NA,CSADPATGGTEAFF,TGCAGTGCTGATCCAGCGACAGGGGGCACTGAAGCTTTCTTT